The 13 T cell receptor beta chains presented below share a single source sample, sequenced in a study of neoadjuvant anti-PD-1 for oral cavity cancer. The protocol was immunoSEQ multiplex PCR, while the TCRdb copy is restricted to in-frame clones and leaves out a portion. This table holds tens of thousands of clones, approximately 82% found once. The specimen was PBMCs, collected before nivolumab (anti-PD-1) treatment. These receptors came from a person aged 40-85 years with oral cavity squamous cell carcinoma.

This clone was counted a single time. The gene calls are TRBV29-1 and TRBJ1-2; a possible D gene is TRBD1 (5 bases). The germline gives CDR1 SQVTM, CDR2 ANQGSEA. The CDR3 contains 13 residues. Trimming took 4 bases from V and 4 from J, leaving 13 bases between them. CDR3 bases: TGCAGCGTTGGGGGCGCTCCCCTCTATGGCTACACCTTC. This translates into CSVGGAPLYGYTF.

V gene TRBV2 combines with J gene TRBJ1-4, with 7 nucleotides matching TRBD1. This CDR3 contains 13 residues. Germline V CDR1 and CDR2: SNHLY, FYNNEI. J lost 6 bases, V lost 7 bases, and 5 bases had no gene match. For the CDR3, the DNA is TGTGCCAGCATGGGACAGTTGTATGAAAAACTGTTTTTT. Residues: CASMGQLYEKLFF.

This clone was seen only once. CDR3 DNA: TGCGCCAGCAGCCAAAACTACGAGCAGTACTTC. As protein: CASSQNYEQYF. J is TRBJ2-7 and V is TRBV5-1; D not certain. This CDR3 has 11 residues. Trimming took off 4 bases at V and 3 bases at J, with 5 bases between the two ends. Per germline, CDR1 SGHRS and CDR2 YFSETQ.

V gene TRBV7-2 combines with J gene TRBJ2-7; D unclear. V lost 1 base and J 1 base, leaving 11 bases between the germline ends. The CDR3 is 15 residues long. Germline V lookup: CDR1 SGHTA, CDR2 FQGNSA. DNA for the CDR3: TGTGCCAGCAGCTTAGTAGGCTTCGGGTCCTACGAGCAGTACTTC. It is translated as CASSLVGFGSYEQYF.

The chain links TRBV28 to TRBJ2-7; 10 positions agree with TRBD1. V dropped 6 bases and J dropped 5; count of bases not matched to a gene: 10. Germline V gene lookup returns CDR1 MDHEN and CDR2 SYDVKM. The CDR3 runs to 15 residues. The CDR3 sequence: CASRPGTGVIHEQYF. CDR3 nucleotide sequence: TGTGCCAGCAGACCCGGGACAGGGGTAATCCACGAGCAGTACTTC.

This clone was seen just once. The rearrangement links TRBV27 to TRBJ2-2; TRBD1 or TRBD2 may be the D gene (6 bases each). The V gene's germline CDR1 is MNHEY and CDR2 SMNVEV (reference sequence). V was trimmed by 8 bases and J by 1 base, leaving 11 bases between them. CDR3 length: 14 amino acids. The chain's CDR3 is CASRRDMNTGELFF. DNA of the CDR3: TGTGCCAGCCGGCGGGACATGAACACCGGGGAGCTGTTTTTT.

This chain links TRBV6-1 with TRBJ2-7, with D hard to call. V was clipped by 5 bases and J by 4 bases, with 6 bases between them. This CDR3 is built from 11 residues. The germline CDR1 and CDR2 sequences are MNHNS and SASEGT. CDR3 residues: CASSLGYEQYF. As DNA, the CDR3 is TGTGCCAGCAGTTTGGGGTACGAGCAGTACTTC.

The genes are TRBV5-6 and TRBJ2-1; D perhaps matches TRBD1 (6 bases). The CDR3 totals 12 residues. The ends were cut back, 3 bases at V and 13 bases at J, with 14 bases in the middle. Germline CDR1 is SGHDT and CDR2 is YYEEEE. The CDR3 loop is CASSSLQGKQFF. In nucleotides, the CDR3 is TGTGCCAGCAGCTCCCTCCAGGGGAAACAGTTCTTC.

The chain links TRBV11-2 to TRBJ1-4, with a tentative D call TRBD1 (5 bases). The germline CDR1 and CDR2 sequences are SGHAT and FQNNGV. This CDR3 contains 15 residues. Trimming took 5 bases from V and 0 from J, leaving 10 bases between them. CDR3 DNA sequence: TGTGCCAGCAGCGCCGGGACTTCAACTAATGAAAAACTGTTTTTT. Translated: CASSAGTSTNEKLFF.

CDR3 DNA: TGTGCCAGCAGCCCGGACGGAGAGGCCCGGCTGGCTCGAGATACGCAGTATTTT. Protein product: CASSPDGEARLARDTQYF. The rearrangement uses TRBV5-4 and TRBJ2-3, with D hard to call. CDR1 is SGHNT, CDR2 YYREEE, per germline (reference sequence). Trimming pared 4 bases from V and 5 bases from J, leaving 26 bases between. This CDR3 contains 18 residues.

CDR3 DNA: TGCGCCAGCAGCTTGGGTGGGATTTCAGATACGCAGTATTTT. Amino acids: CASSLGGISDTQYF. The rearrangement uses TRBV5-1 and TRBJ2-3; D gene uncertain. Germline V gene data show CDR1 as SGHRS and CDR2 as YFSETQ. V was cut by 0 bases and J by 4 bases, with 9 bases left in between. There are 14 residues in the CDR3. The complete variable domain, with remaining parts taken from reference TRBV5-1 and TRBJ2-3, reads KAGVTQTPRYLIKTRGQQVTLSCSPISGHRSVSWYQQTPGQGLQFLFEYFSETQRNKGNFPGRFSGRQFSNSRSEMNVSTLELGDSALYLCASSLGGISDTQYFGPGTRLTVL.

The J gene is TRBJ2-7, the V gene TRBV6-4; 9 positions agree with TRBD1. J was trimmed by 4 bases and V by 6 bases; bases with no gene match: 7. Germline assignment: CDR1 MRHNA and CDR2 SNTAGT. The CDR3 runs 14 residues. CDR3 amino acids: CASSQGTGPYEQYF. The CDR3 DNA follows: TGTGCCAGCAGCCAGGGGACAGGGCCGTACGAGCAGTACTTC.

The rearrangement links TRBV11-1 to TRBJ1-4; maybe TRBD1 (6 bases). Germline V lookup: CDR1 SGHAT, CDR2 FQDESV (reference sequence). Trimming pared 5 bases from V and 4 bases from J, leaving 11 bases between. CDR3 length: 14 amino acids. The CDR3 DNA reads TGTGCCAGCAGCCTCGGACAGCATAATGAAAAACTGTTTTTT. It specifies CASSLGQHNEKLFF.